One sample yielded the 6 T cell receptor beta chains listed below, sequenced in a study of identical twins. MiXCR was run by TCRdb on the 5' RACE reads, yielding one entry per CDR3 protein. The top ten hold about 1.6% of the sample, which has some 630,000 distinct CDR3 sequences, around 7.5% seen once. These records were also assigned to another study, of yellow fever vaccine responses in identical twins.

Sequenced: PBMCs. The receptors derive from a woman aged 18-29 years in good health.

With respect to this clonotype: A much more abundant neighbour one base away suggests this may be a read error. The V gene is TRBV6-5, the J gene TRBJ2-7; tentative D call: TRBD2 (6 bases). Germline CDR1 MNHEY, CDR2 SVGAGI. V shed 2 bases and J shed 3 bases, with 11 bases lying between them. This CDR3 comprises 14 residues. The CDR3 region is CASSYDRRGYEQYF. In nucleotides, the CDR3 is TGTGCCAGCAGTTACGACCGGCGGGGCTACGAGCAGTACTTC.

The V gene is TRBV28, the J gene TRBJ2-2; no clear D gene. The germline V and J ends were trimmed by 3 bases and 0 bases, with 11 bases remaining between them. There are 16 residues in the CDR3. CDR1 and CDR2 from the germline V gene are MDHEN and SYDVKM. The CDR3: CASSFQRKPNTGELFF. CDR3 in DNA: TGTGCCAGCAGTTTTCAGAGAAAACCGAACACCGGGGAGCTGTTTTTT.

This clonotype showed up many times. The gene calls are TRBV7-2 and TRBJ2-3; 9 nucleotides align to TRBD2. V dropped 0 bases and J dropped 3; count of bases not matched to a gene: 4. This CDR3 has 16 residues. CDR1 and CDR2 from the germline V gene are SGHTA and FQGNSA. The CDR3 spells CASSLAHTSGTDTQYF. DNA for the CDR3: TGTGCCAGCAGCTTAGCGCATACTAGCGGGACAGATACGCAGTATTTT.

The chain employs TRBV15 and TRBJ1-2, with a possible D match to TRBD1 (5 bases). Trimming removed 0 bases from V and 5 bases from J, with 16 bases in between. Germline V CDR1 and CDR2: LNHNV, YYDKDF (reference sequence). The CDR3 consists of 16 residues. In nucleotides, the CDR3 is TGTGCCACCAGCAGAGATGGGGCAGGGACGAGATATGGCTACACCTTC. Protein product: CATSRDGAGTRYGYTF.

This clonotype has at least ten counts. CDR3 sequence reads: CASTHWTKMNTEAFF. CDR3 nucleotides: TGTGCCAGCACTCATTGGACAAAGATGAACACTGAAGCTTTCTTT. This rearrangement joins TRBV12-3 or TRBV12-4 to TRBJ1-1, with D maybe TRBD1 (5 bases). The CDR3 loop spans 15 amino acids. V was pared by 7 bases and J by 0 bases, with 15 bases between.

This clonotype turned up a few times. V usage is TRBV15 and J usage is TRBJ2-3; D unclear. In germline, CDR1 is LNHNV, CDR2 YYDKDF (reference sequence). CDR3 length: 15 residues. V gave up 0 bases and J gave up 6 bases, with 13 bases separating them. This chain's CDR3 is CATSRDLTPRDTQYF. CDR3 in DNA: TGTGCCACCAGCAGAGATCTTACTCCGCGGGATACGCAGTATTTT.